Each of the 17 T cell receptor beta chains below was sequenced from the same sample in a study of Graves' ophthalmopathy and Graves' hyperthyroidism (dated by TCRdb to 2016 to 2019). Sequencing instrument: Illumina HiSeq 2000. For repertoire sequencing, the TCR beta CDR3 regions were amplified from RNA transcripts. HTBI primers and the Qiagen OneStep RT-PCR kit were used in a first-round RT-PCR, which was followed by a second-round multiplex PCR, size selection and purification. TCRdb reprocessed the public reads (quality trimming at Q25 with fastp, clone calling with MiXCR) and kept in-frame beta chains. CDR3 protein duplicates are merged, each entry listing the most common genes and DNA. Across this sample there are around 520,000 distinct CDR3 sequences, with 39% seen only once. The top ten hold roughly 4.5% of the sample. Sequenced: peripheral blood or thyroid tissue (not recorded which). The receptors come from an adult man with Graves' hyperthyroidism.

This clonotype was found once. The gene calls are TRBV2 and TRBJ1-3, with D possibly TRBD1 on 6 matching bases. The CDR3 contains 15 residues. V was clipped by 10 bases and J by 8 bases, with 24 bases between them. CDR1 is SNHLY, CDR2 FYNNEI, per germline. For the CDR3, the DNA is TGTGCCATCATGGGCCAGGGGAACTATGGCTACACCATATATTTT. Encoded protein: CAIMGQGNYGYTIYF.

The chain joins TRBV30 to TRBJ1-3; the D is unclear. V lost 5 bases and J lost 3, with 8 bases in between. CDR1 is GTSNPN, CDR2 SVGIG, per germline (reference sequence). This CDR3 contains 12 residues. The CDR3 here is CAWAGGGNTIYF. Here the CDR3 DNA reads TGTGCCTGGGCGGGCGGTGGAAACACCATATATTTT.

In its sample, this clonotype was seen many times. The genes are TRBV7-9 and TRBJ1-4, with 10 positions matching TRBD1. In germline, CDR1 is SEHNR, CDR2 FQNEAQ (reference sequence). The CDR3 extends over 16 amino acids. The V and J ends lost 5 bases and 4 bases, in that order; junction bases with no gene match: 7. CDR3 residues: CASSPRRDRGNEKLFF. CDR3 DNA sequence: TGTGCCAGCAGCCCACGACGGGACAGGGGTAATGAAAAACTGTTTTTT.

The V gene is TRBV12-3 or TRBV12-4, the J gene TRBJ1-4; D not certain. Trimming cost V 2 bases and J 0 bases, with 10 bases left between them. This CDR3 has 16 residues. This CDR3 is CASSLRGFATNEKLFF. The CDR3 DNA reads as TGTGCCAGCAGTTTAAGAGGGTTTGCAACTAATGAAAAACTGTTTTTT.

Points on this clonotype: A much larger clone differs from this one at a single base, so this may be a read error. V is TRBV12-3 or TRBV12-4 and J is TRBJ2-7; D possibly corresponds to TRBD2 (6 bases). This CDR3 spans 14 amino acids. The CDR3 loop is CAGRPRGALDEQYF. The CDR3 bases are TGTGCCGGCAGACCTCGCGGGGCCCTGGACGAGCAGTACTTC.

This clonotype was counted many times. In DNA form, the CDR3 reads TGCAGCGTTGAAAGGAGGGTTGGCTACACCTTC. It encodes CSVERRVGYTF. The chain links TRBV29-1 to TRBJ1-2; D uncertain. The CDR3 has 11 amino acids. Germline lookup yields CDR1 SQVTM and CDR2 ANQGSEA. Trimming pared 2 bases from V and 7 bases from J, leaving 8 bases between.

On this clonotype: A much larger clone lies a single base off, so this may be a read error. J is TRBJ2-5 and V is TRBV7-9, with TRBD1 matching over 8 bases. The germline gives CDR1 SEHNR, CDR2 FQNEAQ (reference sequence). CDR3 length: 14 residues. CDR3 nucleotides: TGTGCCAGCAGCTTAGGGACAGGGAAAGAGATCCAGTACTTC. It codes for CASSLGTGKEIQYF.

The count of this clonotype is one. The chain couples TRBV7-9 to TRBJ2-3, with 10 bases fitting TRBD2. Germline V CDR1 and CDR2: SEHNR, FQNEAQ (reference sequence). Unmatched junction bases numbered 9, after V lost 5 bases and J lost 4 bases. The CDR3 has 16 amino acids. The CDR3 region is CASSRGAGGVADTQYF. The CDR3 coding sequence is TGTGCCAGCAGCCGCGGAGCGGGAGGGGTCGCAGATACGCAGTATTTT.

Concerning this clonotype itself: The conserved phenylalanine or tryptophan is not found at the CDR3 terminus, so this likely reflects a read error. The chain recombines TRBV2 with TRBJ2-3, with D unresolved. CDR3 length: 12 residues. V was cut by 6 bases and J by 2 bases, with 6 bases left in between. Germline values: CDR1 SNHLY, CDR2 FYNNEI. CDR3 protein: CASRLDTDTQYL. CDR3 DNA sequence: TGTGCCAGCAGACTCGACACAGATACGCAGTATCTT.

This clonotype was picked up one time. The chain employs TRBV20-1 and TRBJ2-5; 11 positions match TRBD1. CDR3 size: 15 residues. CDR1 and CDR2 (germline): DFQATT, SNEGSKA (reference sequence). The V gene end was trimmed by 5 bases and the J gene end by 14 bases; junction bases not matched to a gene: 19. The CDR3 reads CSAEDRGQPRAWVYF. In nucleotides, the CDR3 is TGCAGTGCTGAGGACAGGGGGCAGCCCAGGGCGTGGGTTTACTTC.

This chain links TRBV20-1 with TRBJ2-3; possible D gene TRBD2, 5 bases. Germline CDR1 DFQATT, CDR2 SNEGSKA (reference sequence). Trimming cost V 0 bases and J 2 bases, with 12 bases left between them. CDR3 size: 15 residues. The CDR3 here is CSARDPDGVTDTQYF. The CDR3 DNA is TGCAGTGCTAGAGATCCGGACGGGGTCACAGATACGCAGTATTTT.

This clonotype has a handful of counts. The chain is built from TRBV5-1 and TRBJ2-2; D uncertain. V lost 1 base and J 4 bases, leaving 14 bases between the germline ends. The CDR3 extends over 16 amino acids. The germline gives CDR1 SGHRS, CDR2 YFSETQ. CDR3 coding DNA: TGCGCCAGCAGCTTGATGGGTGGTTGGCGCACCGGGGAGCTGTTTTTT. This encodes CASSLMGGWRTGELFF.

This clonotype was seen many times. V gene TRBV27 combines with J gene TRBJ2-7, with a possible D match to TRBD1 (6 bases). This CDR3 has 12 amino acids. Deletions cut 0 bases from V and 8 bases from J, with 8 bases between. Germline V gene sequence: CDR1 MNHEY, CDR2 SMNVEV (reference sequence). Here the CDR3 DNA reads TGTGCCAGCAGTTTATCGGGACAAAAGCAGTACTTC. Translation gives CASSLSGQKQYF.

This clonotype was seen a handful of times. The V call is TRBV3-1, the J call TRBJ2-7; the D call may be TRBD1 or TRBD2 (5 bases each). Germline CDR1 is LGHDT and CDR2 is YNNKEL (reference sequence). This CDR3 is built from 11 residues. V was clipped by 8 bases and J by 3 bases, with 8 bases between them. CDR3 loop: CASGGNYEQYF. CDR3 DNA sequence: TGTGCCAGCGGGGGTAACTACGAGCAGTACTTC.

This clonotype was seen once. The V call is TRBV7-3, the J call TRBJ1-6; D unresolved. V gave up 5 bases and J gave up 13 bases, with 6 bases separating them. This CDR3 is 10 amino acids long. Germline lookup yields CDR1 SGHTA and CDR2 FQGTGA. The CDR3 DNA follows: TGTGCCAGCAGCCTCCAGCCCCTCCACTTT. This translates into CASSLQPLHF.

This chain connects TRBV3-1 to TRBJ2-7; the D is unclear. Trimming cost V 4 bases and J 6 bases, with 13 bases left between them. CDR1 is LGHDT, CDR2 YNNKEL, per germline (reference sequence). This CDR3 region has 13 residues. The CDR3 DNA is TGTGCCAGCAGCCCCGGGCGGTATGGCGAGCAGTACTTC. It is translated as CASSPGRYGEQYF.

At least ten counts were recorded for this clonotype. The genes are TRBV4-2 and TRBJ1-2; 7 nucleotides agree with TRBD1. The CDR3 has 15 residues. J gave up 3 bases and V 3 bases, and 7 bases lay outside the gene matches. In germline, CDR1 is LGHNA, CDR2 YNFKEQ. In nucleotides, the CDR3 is TGTGCCAGCAGCCACCCCGGACAGGTTGACTATGGCTACACCTTC. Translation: CASSHPGQVDYGYTF.